The 13 T cell receptor beta chains reported below all come from one sample, sequenced in a study of T-cell reconstitution after alpha-beta-depleted transplantation in children. The TCRbeta library incorporated unique molecular identifiers. A single record per CDR3 protein comes from TCRdb applying MiXCR to the PCR reads. There are around 210,000 distinct CDR3 sequences in the sample; 6.6% occur only once, and about 5.5% lies in the top ten. Sequencing was performed on PBMCs, taken before TCRalphabeta/CD19-depleted stem cell transplant. The receptors were sampled from a boy aged 2 to 10 with acute lymphoblastic leukemia, due to receive a stem cell transplant.

This clonotype has a handful of counts. CDR3 in DNA: TGTGCCAGCAGGGTAGGAAGCGGGGGATCCTACGAGCAGTACTTC. Translation: CASRVGSGGSYEQYF. The chain is built from TRBV3-1 and TRBJ2-7; 8 bases are a match to TRBD2. Per germline, CDR1 LGHDT and CDR2 YNNKEL (reference sequence). The CDR3 consists of 15 residues. Trimming cost V 6 bases and J 1 base; bases outside gene matches: 8.

In its sample, this clonotype was seen a few times. The genes are TRBV7-9 and TRBJ2-5; possible D gene TRBD2, 5 bases. The CDR3 runs 13 residues. V lost 3 bases to trimming and J lost 5 bases, with 10 bases between them. Germline V gives CDR1 SEHNR, CDR2 FQNEAQ (reference sequence). The DNA for the CDR3 is TGTGCCAGCAGCTTCGTGGGAGTGGAGACCCAGTACTTC. Protein product: CASSFVGVETQYF.

The table lists this clonotype with many counts. This chain connects TRBV6-4 to TRBJ2-1, with D tentatively TRBD1 (6 bases). The CDR3 loop spans 15 amino acids. V dropped 0 bases and J dropped 8 bases, with 14 bases sitting between them. The germline V gene has CDR1 MRHNA and CDR2 SNTAGT. CDR3 nucleotides: TGTGCCAGCAGTGACTCTAGCAGGGGAAGCGATGAGCAGTTCTTC. It encodes CASSDSSRGSDEQFF.

The table lists this clonotype with many counts. This rearrangement joins TRBV27 to TRBJ2-2; unclear D gene. This CDR3 region has 11 residues. Trimming pared 8 bases from V and 5 bases from J, leaving 6 bases between. CDR1 and CDR2 (germline): MNHEY, SMNVEV (reference sequence). The CDR3 reads CASRETGELFF. The CDR3 DNA follows: TGTGCCAGCCGAGAGACCGGGGAGCTGTTTTTT.

Here the CDR3 DNA reads TGTGCCAGCAGTTTAGTCGCGAGCGGGCGGGGGGGCCACGAGACCCAGTACTTC. It yields the protein CASSLVASGRGGHETQYF. J is TRBJ2-5 and V is TRBV12-3 or TRBV12-4; 9 nucleotides line up with TRBD2. Trimming took 1 base from V and 5 from J; bases not matched to a gene: 14. CDR3 length equals 18 residues.

This clonotype was found many times. This chain links TRBV29-1 with TRBJ1-2; D ambiguous. Trimming removed 3 bases at V and 6 bases at J, with 17 bases between. This CDR3 has 14 amino acids. Germline CDR1 SQVTM, CDR2 ANQGSEA. The CDR3 loop reads CSVDFGVRGDGYTF. CDR3 DNA: TGCAGCGTTGACTTCGGAGTACGGGGTGATGGCTACACCTTC.

This clonotype has a count of ten or more. The chain carries TRBV3-1 and TRBJ2-2, with a weak D call TRBD1 (5 bases). Trimming left V 3 bases short and J 4 bases short, with 9 bases between. The CDR3 sequence is 14 residues long. Germline values: CDR1 LGHDT, CDR2 YNNKEL (reference sequence). CDR3 nucleotide sequence: TGTGCCAGCAGCCACAAAGGGGCCACCGGGGAGCTGTTTTTT. Its translation: CASSHKGATGELFF.

The table lists this clonotype with many counts. The chain couples TRBV7-8 to TRBJ2-5; TRBD1 is a possible D gene (5 bases). Germline lookup yields CDR1 SGHVS and CDR2 FQNEAQ. V lost 4 bases and J lost 0, with 15 bases in between. The CDR3 loop spans 16 amino acids. For the CDR3, the DNA is TGTGCCAGCAGCTCTCGCCAGGGCGAATACCAAGAGACCCAGTACTTC. Translating it yields CASSSRQGEYQETQYF.

The chain recombines TRBV29-1 with TRBJ2-3; D gene ambiguous. The CDR3 spans 13 residues. V dropped 3 bases and J dropped 3 bases, with 10 bases sitting between them. Germline assignment: CDR1 SQVTM and CDR2 ANQGSEA. The CDR3 is CSVDGSNTDTQYF. In DNA form, the CDR3 reads TGCAGCGTTGACGGATCAAATACAGATACGCAGTATTTT.

In this sample, this clonotype turned up a few times. This chain joins TRBV28 and TRBJ2-1; D might be TRBD1 or TRBD2, each matching 5 bases. The CDR3 contains 14 residues. V dropped 8 bases and J dropped 3 bases, with 14 bases sitting between them. Germline V CDR1 and CDR2: MDHEN, SYDVKM. The CDR3 region has the DNA TGTGCCAGCGCCCGCCGGGACGACTACAATGAGCAGTTCTTC. The encoded protein is CASARRDDYNEQFF.

Turning to this clonotype: A much larger clonotype is one base distant, so this may be a read error. This likely comes from a read error, as the CDR3 has no conserved phenylalanine or tryptophan at its end. CDR3 sequence reads: CASSLDPKNTEAFS. CDR3 DNA sequence: TGCGCCAGCAGCTTAGATCCAAAGAACACTGAAGCTTTCTCT. The chain has TRBV5-1 and TRBJ1-1, with unresolved D. The CDR3 has 14 residues. V was clipped by 2 bases and J by 1 base, with 9 bases between them. The germline V gene encodes CDR1 SGHRS and CDR2 YFSETQ.

This clonotype has a count of ten or more. This chain links TRBV12-3 or TRBV12-4 with TRBJ2-2; no definite D call. V lost 3 bases and J lost 8, with 4 bases in between. This CDR3 spans 11 amino acids. As DNA, the CDR3 is TGTGCCAGCAGTTTTCGGGGGGAGCTGTTTTTT. Protein sequence: CASSFRGELFF.

This clonotype was detected ten times or more. The DNA of the CDR3 is TGTGCCAGCAGTTTATCGTTTAGCTCCTACAATGAGCAGTTCTTC. It codes for CASSLSFSSYNEQFF. The V and J genes are TRBV27 and TRBJ2-1; D gene uncertain. Trimming pared 0 bases from V and 0 bases from J, leaving 6 bases between. The CDR3 covers 15 residues. Looked up from germline, CDR1 is MNHEY and CDR2 is SMNVEV (reference sequence).